Shown below are 5 T cell receptor beta chains from a single sample sequenced in a study of OX40 agonist ivuxolimab in advanced cancers. Only in-frame clones appear in the TCRdb table, and some are missing; sequencing was by immunoSEQ multiplex PCR. The sample holds 100,000 or so clones, around 90% seen once. The material was CD4+ or CD8+ T cells sorted from blood, obtained in a trial of the OX40 agonist ivuxolimab. Every receptor here comes from an adult with an advanced solid tumor such as melanoma, head and neck, liver or kidney cancer.

As concerns this clone: Distinct nucleotide sequences in the sample also encode this CDR3. The rearrangement joins TRBV7-9 to TRBJ2-1; TRBD2 matches at 7 bases. V lost 5 bases and J lost 2; bases outside the gene matches: 3. Germline CDR1 SEHNR, CDR2 FQNEAQ (reference sequence). CDR3 length equals 14 residues. CDR3 protein: CASSGRETYNEQFF. For the CDR3, the DNA is TGTGCCAGCAGCGGGCGGGAGACCTACAATGAGCAGTTCTTC.

The chain employs TRBV6-6 and TRBJ2-7, with no clear D. The CDR3 spans 14 residues. Trimming removed 5 bases from V and 4 bases from J, with 15 bases in between. The V gene's germline CDR1 is MNHNY and CDR2 SVGAGI (reference sequence). The CDR3 coding sequence is TGTGCCAGCAGTGACCCCCGAACAGCTTACGAGCAGTACTTC. Protein sequence: CASSDPRTAYEQYF.

This rearrangement joins TRBV5-6 to TRBJ2-5; D possibly uses TRBD1 or TRBD2 (5 bases each). The length of the CDR3 is 14 residues. Trimming removed 4 bases from V and 2 bases from J, with 12 bases in between. Germline V gene lookup returns CDR1 SGHDT and CDR2 YYEEEE. CDR3 sequence (DNA): TGTGCCAGCAGCCGCGAGGGGCGGCAAGAGACCCAGTACTTC. Its translation is CASSREGRQETQYF.

The chain combines TRBV11-3 with TRBJ2-1, with D possibly TRBD2 on 5 matching bases. This CDR3 comprises 15 residues. Trimming took 7 bases from V and 2 from J, leaving 15 bases between them. Germline loops: CDR1 SGHNT, CDR2 YENEEA. CDR3 protein: CASTSGSNTYNEQFF. The CDR3 DNA sequence: TGTGCCAGCACCTCGGGGTCCAACACCTACAATGAGCAGTTCTTC. The full variable domain, rest sourced from reference TRBV11-3 and TRBJ2-1, is EAGVVQSPRYKIIEKKQPVAFWCNPISGHNTLYWYLQNLGQGPELLIRYENEEAVDDSQLPKDRFSAERLKGVDSTLKIQPAELGDSAVYLCASTSGSNTYNEQFFGPGTRLTVL.

The rearrangement joins TRBV7-3 to TRBJ1-2; D remains unclear. Per the germline V gene, CDR1 is SGHTA and CDR2 is FQGTGA. V was shortened by 5 bases and J by 8 bases, with 18 bases between the two germline ends. This CDR3 contains 14 residues. CDR3: CASSPAGGHQGYTF. The CDR3 nucleotides read TGTGCCAGCAGCCCAGCAGGTGGTCACCAGGGCTACACCTTC.